The next 7 T cell receptor beta chains were all read from a single sample in a study of OX40 agonist ivuxolimab in advanced cancers. Generated by immunoSEQ multiplex PCR, the TCRdb table keeps only in-frame clones and is missing some. The profile shows around 26,000 clones, about 80% of them singletons. This specimen consisted of CD4+ or CD8+ T cells sorted from blood, obtained in a trial of the OX40 agonist ivuxolimab. Receptor source: an adult with an advanced solid tumor such as melanoma, head and neck, liver or kidney cancer.

In its sample, this clone was seen once. This chain joins TRBV6-1 and TRBJ1-5; D not resolved. Germline loops: CDR1 MNHNS, CDR2 SASEGT. This CDR3 spans 18 amino acids. Trimming removed 3 bases at V and 5 bases at J, with 23 bases between. The DNA of the CDR3 is TGTGCCAGCAGTGAGGGTGGTCTATGGGTATCCCCTTATCAGCCCCAGCATTTT. This codes for CASSEGGLWVSPYQPQHF.

This rearrangement joins TRBV4-2 to TRBJ2-7, with a weak D call TRBD2 (6 bases). CDR3 length equals 18 residues. CDR1 LGHNA and CDR2 YNFKEQ come from the germline V gene. V lost 1 base, J lost 0 bases, and 19 bases lay in between. The CDR3 loop reads CASSQGARGSGLSYEQYF. As DNA, the CDR3 is TGTGCCAGCAGCCAAGGGGCCCGGGGGTCGGGACTCTCCTACGAGCAGTACTTC.

This clone was recorded once. This rearrangement joins TRBV9 to TRBJ2-3; TRBD1 might be the D (6 bases). Germline CDR1 SGDLS, CDR2 YYNGEE. The V end lost 2 bases, the J end lost 1 base, and 11 bases lay between the germline ends. The CDR3 sequence is 15 residues long. CDR3: CASSVNRAGTDTQYF. The CDR3 DNA reads as TGTGCCAGCAGCGTCAACAGGGCCGGCACAGATACGCAGTATTTT.

The chain has TRBV27 and TRBJ1-2; D may be TRBD1 (5 bases). V was shortened by 3 bases and J by 4 bases, with 12 bases between the two germline ends. This CDR3 is 14 amino acids long. Germline V gene sequence: CDR1 MNHEY, CDR2 SMNVEV (reference sequence). This CDR3 is CASSFGGRGYGYTF. In nucleotides, the CDR3 is TGTGCCAGCAGTTTCGGAGGTAGGGGCTATGGCTACACCTTC.

V gene TRBV5-6 combines with J gene TRBJ2-1, with D perhaps matching TRBD1 (6 bases). Germline-derived CDR1 and CDR2 are SGHDT and YYEEEE. V shed 1 base and J shed 7 bases, with 15 bases lying between them. CDR3 size: 15 residues. The CDR3 coding sequence is TGTGCCAGCAGCTTGAATCCAGGGGATATTAATGAGCAGTTCTTC. Translating gives CASSLNPGDINEQFF.

The chain links TRBV7-3 to TRBJ1-1; D is possibly TRBD1 (5 bases). Germline V gene sequence: CDR1 SGHTA, CDR2 FQGTGA. The ends were cut back, 1 base at V and 6 bases at J, with 9 bases in the middle. The CDR3 extends over 13 amino acids. CDR3 in DNA: TGTGCCAGCAGCTTAATTGGGGCAGCTGAAGCTTTCTTT. It codes for CASSLIGAAEAFF.

This clone was seen more than once but under ten times. V is TRBV4-1 and J is TRBJ1-5; D might be TRBD1 (5 bases). Germline CDR1 MGHRA, CDR2 YSYEKL. Deletions cut 3 bases from V and 4 bases from J, with 13 bases between. This CDR3 comprises 15 residues. The CDR3: CASSQLTGPNQPQHF. The CDR3 coding sequence is TGCGCCAGCAGCCAGCTAACGGGGCCTAATCAGCCCCAGCATTTT.